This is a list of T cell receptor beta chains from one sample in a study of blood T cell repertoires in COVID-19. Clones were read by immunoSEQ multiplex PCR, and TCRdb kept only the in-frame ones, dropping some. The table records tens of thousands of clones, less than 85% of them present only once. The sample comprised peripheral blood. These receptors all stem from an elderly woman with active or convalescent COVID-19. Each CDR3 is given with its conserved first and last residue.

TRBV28,CASIKGTLSPNYGYTF
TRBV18,CASSQLAGNQETQYF
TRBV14,CASNRAGGLRTDTQYF
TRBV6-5,CASSRGQGRTYEQYF
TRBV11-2,CASSFPDSTWNEQFF
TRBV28,CASSLRQGRVGYGYTF
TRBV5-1,CASSWAGAGELFF
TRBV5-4,CASSASGSGRETQYF
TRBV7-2,CASSLAGGWEETQYF
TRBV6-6,CASSYSNSKKETQYF
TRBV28,CASGQGFGNTIYF
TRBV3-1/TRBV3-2,CASSQDSRGRDSPLHF
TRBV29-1,CSILVLGATYEQYF
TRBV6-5,CASRRDRQSNQPQHF